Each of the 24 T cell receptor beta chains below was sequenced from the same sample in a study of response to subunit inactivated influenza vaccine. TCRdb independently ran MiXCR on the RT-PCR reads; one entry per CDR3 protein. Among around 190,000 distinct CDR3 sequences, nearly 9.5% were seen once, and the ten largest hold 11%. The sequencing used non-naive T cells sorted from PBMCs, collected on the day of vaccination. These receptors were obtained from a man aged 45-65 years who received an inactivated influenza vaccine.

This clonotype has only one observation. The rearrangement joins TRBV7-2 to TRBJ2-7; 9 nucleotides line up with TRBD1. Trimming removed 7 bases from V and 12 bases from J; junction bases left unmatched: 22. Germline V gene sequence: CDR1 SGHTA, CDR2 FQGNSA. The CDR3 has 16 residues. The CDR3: CASKKDRGYLEGVWYF. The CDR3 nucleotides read TGTGCCAGCAAGAAAGACAGGGGGTATCTGGAGGGCGTTTGGTACTTC.

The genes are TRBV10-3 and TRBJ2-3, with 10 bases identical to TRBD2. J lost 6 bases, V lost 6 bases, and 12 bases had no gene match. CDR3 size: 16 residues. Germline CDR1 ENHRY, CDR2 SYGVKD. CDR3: CAISPAGGDTRDTQYF. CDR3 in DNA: TGTGCCATCAGCCCAGCGGGGGGGGACACCCGGGATACGCAGTATTTT.

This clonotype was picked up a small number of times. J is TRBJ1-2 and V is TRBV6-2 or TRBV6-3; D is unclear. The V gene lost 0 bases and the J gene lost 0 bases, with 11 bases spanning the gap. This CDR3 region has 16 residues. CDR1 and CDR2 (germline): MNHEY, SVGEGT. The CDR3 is CASSYSKGQTNYGYTF. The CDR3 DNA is TGTGCCAGCAGTTACTCGAAAGGGCAGACTAACTATGGCTACACCTTC.

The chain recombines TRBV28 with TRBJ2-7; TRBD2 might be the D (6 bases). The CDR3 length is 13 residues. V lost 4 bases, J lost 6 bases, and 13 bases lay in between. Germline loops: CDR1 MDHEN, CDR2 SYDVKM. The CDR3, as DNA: TGTGCCAGCAGTTCGGGACTTCGGGGCGAGCAGTACTTC. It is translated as CASSSGLRGEQYF.

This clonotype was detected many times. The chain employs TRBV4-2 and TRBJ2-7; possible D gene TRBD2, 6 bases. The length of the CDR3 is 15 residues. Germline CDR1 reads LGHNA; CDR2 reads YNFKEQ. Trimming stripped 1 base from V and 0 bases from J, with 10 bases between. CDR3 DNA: TGTGCCAGCAGCCAAGTTATCGGGAGCTCCTACGAGCAGTACTTC. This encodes CASSQVIGSSYEQYF.

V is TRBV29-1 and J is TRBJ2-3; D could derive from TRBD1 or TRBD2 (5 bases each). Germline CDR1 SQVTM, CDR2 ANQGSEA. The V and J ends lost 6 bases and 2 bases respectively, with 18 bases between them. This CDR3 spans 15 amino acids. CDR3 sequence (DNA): TGCAGCGTCCGCCGGGACCAAAGTCTCACAGATACGCAGTATTTT. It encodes CSVRRDQSLTDTQYF.

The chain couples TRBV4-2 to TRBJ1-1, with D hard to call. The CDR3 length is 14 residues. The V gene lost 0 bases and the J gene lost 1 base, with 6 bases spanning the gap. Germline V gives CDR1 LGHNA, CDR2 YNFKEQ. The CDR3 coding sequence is TGTGCCAGCAGCCAAGAACGGAGGAACACTGAAGCTTTCTTT. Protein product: CASSQERRNTEAFF.

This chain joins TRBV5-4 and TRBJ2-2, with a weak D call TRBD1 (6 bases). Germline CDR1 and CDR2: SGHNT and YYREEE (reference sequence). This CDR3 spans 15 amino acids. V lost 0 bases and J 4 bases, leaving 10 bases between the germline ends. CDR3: CASSLGRGVTGELFF. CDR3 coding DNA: TGTGCCAGCAGCTTGGGCAGGGGAGTCACCGGGGAGCTGTTTTTT.

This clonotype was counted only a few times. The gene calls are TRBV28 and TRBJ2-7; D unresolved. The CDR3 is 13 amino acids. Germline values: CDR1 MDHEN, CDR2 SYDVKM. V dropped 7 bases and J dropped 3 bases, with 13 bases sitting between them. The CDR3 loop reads CASTLGWGYEQYF. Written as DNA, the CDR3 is TGTGCCAGCACCCTAGGGTGGGGCTACGAGCAGTACTTC.

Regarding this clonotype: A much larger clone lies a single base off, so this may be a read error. The CDR3 here is CGSSLALHGNEQFF. The DNA of the CDR3 is TGTGGCAGCAGCTTAGCCCTCCATGGGAATGAGCAGTTCTTC. V usage is TRBV7-2 and J usage is TRBJ2-1; D not certain. Per germline, CDR1 SGHTA and CDR2 FQGNSA. This CDR3 region has 14 residues.

CDR3 in DNA: TGTGCCAGCAGTCCCGGGGGAGGGGTGGTCTACGAGCAGTACTTC. This translates into CASSPGGGVVYEQYF. The J gene is TRBJ2-7, the V gene TRBV28, with TRBD2 identical over 7 bases. Germline loops: CDR1 MDHEN, CDR2 SYDVKM. The V segment lost 5 bases and the J segment 3 bases; nucleotides outside the gene matches: 10. This CDR3 contains 15 residues. Supplemented by reference TRBV28 and TRBJ2-7, the full variable domain reads DVKVTQSSRYLVKRTGEKVFLECVQDMDHENMFWYRQDPGLGLRLIYFSYDVKMKEKGDIPEGYSVSREKKERFSLILESASTNQTSMYLCASSPGGGVVYEQYFGPGTRLTVT.

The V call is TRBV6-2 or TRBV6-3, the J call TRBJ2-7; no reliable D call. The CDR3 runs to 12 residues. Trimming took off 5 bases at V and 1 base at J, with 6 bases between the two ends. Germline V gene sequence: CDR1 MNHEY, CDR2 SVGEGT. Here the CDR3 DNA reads TGTGCCAGCAGTGCCCTATCCTACGAGCAGTACTTC. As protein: CASSALSYEQYF.

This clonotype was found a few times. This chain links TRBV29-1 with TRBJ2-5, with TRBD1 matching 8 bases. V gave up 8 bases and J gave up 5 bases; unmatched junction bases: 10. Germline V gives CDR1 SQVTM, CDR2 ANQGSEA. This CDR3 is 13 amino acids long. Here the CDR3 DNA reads TGCAGCCTATCGACAGGGGTCGGGGAGACCCAGTACTTC. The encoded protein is CSLSTGVGETQYF.

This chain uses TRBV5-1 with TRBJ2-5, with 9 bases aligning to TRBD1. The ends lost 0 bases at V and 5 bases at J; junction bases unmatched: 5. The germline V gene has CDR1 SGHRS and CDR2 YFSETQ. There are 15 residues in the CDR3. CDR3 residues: CASSLAQGASETQYF. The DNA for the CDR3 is TGCGCCAGCAGCTTGGCACAGGGGGCATCGGAGACCCAGTACTTC.

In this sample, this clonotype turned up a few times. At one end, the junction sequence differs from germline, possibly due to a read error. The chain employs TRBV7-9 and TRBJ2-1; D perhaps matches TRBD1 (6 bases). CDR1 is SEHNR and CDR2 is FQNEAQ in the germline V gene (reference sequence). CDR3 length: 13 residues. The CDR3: CASSLTGLVTRRF. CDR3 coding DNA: TGTGCCAGCAGCTTAACAGGGCTGGTTACTCGTCGGTTC.

CDR3 nucleotide sequence: TGTGCCAGCAGTGAGGGACTAGCGGGAGACGGAGAGCAGTTCTTC. This encodes CASSEGLAGDGEQFF. V and J are TRBV6-1 and TRBJ2-1; 14 bases agree with TRBD2. There are 15 residues in the CDR3. J was trimmed by 10 bases and V by 3 bases; bases with no gene match: 5. CDR1 and CDR2 from the germline V gene are MNHNS and SASEGT.

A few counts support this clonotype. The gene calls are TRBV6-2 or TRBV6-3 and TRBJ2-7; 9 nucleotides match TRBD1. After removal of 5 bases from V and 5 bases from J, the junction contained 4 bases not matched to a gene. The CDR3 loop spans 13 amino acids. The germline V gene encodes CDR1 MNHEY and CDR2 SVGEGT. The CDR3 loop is CASSRTGENEQYF. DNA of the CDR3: TGTGCCAGCAGTCGGACAGGGGAGAACGAGCAGTACTTC.

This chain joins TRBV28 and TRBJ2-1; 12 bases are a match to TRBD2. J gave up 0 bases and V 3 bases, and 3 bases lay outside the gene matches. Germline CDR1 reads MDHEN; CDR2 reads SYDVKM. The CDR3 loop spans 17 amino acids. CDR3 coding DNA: TGTGCCAGCAGTTTCGGACTAGCGGGGAGCTCCTACAATGAGCAGTTCTTC. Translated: CASSFGLAGSSYNEQFF.

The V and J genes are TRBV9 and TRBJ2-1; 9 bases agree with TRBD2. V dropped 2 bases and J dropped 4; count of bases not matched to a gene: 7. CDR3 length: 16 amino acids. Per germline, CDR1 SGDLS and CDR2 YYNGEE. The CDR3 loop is CASSVSGSGQYNEQFF. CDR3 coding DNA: TGTGCCAGCAGCGTTAGCGGGAGTGGGCAATACAATGAGCAGTTCTTC.

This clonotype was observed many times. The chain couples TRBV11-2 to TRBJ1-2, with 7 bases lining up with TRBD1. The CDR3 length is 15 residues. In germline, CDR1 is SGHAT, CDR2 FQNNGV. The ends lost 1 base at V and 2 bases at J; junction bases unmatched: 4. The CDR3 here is CASSLALQGNYGYTF. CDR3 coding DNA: TGTGCCAGCAGCTTAGCCCTACAGGGGAACTATGGCTACACCTTC. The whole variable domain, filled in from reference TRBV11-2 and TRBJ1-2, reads EAGVAQSPRYKIIEKRQSVAFWCNPISGHATLYWYQQILGQGPKLLIQFQNNGVVDDSQLPKDRFSAERLKGVDSTLKIQPAKLEDSAVYLCASSLALQGNYGYTFGSGTRLTVV.

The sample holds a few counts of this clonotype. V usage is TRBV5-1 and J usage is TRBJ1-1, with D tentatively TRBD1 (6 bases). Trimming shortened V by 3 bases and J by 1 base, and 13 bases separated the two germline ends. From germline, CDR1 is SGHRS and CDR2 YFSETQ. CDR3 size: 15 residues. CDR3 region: CASSSSGTTNTEAFF. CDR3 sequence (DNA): TGCGCCAGCAGCTCTTCCGGGACAACGAACACTGAAGCTTTCTTT.

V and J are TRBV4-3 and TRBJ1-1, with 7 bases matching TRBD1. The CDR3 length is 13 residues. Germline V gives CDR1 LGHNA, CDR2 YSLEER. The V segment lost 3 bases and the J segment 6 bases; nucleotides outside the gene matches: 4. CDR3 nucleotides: TGCGCCAGCAGCCACCTCAGGGGGGCTGAAGCTTTCTTT. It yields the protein CASSHLRGAEAFF.

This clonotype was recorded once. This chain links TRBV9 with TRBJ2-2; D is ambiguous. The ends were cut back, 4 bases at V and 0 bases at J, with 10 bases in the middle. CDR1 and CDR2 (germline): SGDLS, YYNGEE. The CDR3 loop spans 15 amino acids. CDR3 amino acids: CASSPPLANTGELFF. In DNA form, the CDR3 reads TGTGCCAGCAGCCCCCCCCTCGCGAACACCGGGGAGCTGTTTTTT. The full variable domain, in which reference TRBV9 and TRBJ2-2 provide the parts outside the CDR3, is DSGVTQTPKHLITATGQRVTLRCSPRSGDLSVYWYQQSLDQGLQFLIQYYNGEERAKGNILERFSAQQFPDLHSELNLSSLELGDSALYFCASSPPLANTGELFFGEGSRLTVL.

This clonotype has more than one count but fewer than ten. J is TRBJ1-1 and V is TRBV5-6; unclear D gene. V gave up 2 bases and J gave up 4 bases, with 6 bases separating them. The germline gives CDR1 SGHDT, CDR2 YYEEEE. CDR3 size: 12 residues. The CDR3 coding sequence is TGTGCCAGCAGCTTCCGAGGCACTGAAGCTTTCTTT. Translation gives CASSFRGTEAFF.